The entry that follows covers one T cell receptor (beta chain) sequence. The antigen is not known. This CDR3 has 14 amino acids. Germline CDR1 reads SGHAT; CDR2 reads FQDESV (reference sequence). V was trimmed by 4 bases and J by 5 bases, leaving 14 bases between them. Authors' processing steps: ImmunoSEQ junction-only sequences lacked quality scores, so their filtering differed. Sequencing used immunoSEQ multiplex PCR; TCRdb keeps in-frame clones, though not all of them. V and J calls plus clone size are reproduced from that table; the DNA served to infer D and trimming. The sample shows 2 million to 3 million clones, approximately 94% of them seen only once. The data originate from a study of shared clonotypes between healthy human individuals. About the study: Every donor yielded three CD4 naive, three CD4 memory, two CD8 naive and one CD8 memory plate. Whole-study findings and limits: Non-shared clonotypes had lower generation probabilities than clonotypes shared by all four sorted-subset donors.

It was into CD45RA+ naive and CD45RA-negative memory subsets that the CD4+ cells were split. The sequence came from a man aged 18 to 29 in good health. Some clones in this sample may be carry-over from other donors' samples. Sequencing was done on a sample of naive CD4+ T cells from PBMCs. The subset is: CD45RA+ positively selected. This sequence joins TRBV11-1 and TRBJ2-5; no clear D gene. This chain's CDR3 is CASSSRSSRETQYF. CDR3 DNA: TGTGCCAGCAGCTCCCGGTCATCTCGGGAGACCCAGTACTTC.